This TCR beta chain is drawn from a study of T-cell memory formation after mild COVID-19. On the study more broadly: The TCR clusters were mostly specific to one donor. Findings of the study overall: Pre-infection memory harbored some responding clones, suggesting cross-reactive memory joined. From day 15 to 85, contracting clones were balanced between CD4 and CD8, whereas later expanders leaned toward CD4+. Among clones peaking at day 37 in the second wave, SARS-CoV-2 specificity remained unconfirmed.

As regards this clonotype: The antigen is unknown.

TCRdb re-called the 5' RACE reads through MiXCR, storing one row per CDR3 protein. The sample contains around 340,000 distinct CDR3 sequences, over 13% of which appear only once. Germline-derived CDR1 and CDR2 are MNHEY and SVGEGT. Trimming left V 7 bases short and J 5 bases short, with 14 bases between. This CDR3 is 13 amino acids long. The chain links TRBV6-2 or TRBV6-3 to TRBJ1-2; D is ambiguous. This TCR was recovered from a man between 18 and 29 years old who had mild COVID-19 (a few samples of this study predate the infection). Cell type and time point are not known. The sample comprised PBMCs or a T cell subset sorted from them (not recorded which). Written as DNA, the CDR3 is TGTGCCAGCAAGGCTGAGGGAGATTATGGCTACACCTTC. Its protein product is CASKAEGDYGYTF.